This T cell receptor beta chain originates from a study of T cell responses to AZD1222 COVID-19 vaccine. Study outcomes and limitations: White British people made up most donors, females outnumbered males, and clonal diversity was possibly underestimated.

With 5 bases clipped from V and 6 bases from J, the junction kept 8 bases outside the gene matches. CDR1 and CDR2 (germline): SGHTA, FQGNSA. This CDR3 spans 15 amino acids. Clones were read by immunoSEQ multiplex PCR, and TCRdb kept only the in-frame ones, dropping some. The sample lists 140,000 to 150,000 clones, 92% occurring once. With respect to this clone: Its antigen is undetermined.

This clonotype originated in an adult in good health. J is TRBJ2-2 and V is TRBV7-2; TRBD2 aligns across 8 bases. The material sequenced was peripheral blood, taken on day 0 of AZD1222 vaccination. The CDR3 DNA is TGTGCCAGCAGCCCCCCCCTTAGCGGGGCCGGGGAGCTGTTTTTT. It codes for CASSPPLSGAGELFF.